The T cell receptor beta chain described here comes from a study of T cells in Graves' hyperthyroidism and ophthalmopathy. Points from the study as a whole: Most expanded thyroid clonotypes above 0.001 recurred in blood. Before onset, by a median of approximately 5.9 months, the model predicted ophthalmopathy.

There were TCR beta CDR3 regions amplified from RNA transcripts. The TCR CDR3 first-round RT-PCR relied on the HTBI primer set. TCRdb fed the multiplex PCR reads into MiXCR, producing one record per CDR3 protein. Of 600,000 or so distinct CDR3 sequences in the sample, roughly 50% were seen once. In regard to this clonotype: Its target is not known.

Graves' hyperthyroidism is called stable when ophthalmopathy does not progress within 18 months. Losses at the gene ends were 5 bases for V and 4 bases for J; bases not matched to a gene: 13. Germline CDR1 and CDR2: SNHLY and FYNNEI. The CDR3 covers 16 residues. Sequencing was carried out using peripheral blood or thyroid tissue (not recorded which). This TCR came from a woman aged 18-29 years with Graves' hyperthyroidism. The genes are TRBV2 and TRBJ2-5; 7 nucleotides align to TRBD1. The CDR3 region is CASSSSDRAQVETQYF. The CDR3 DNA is TGTGCCAGCAGTTCCAGCGACAGGGCGCAAGTAGAGACCCAGTACTTC.